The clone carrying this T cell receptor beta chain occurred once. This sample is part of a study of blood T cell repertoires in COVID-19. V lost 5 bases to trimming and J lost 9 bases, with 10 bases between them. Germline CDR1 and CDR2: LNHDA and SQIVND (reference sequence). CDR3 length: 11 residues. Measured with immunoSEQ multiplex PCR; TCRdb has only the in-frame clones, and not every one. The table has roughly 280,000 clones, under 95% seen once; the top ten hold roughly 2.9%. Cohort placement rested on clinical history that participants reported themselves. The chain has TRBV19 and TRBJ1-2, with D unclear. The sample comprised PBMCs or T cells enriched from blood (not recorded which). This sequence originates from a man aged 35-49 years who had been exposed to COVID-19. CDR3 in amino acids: CASSSGGSYTF. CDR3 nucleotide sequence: TGTGCCAGTAGTTCCGGAGGGAGCTACACCTTC.